These 17 T cell receptor beta chains share one sample of origin, sequenced in a study of blood T cell repertoires in COVID-19. Only in-frame clones appear in the TCRdb table, and some are missing; sequencing was by immunoSEQ multiplex PCR. The table includes approximately 400,000 clones, approximately 87% detected once. Input material: PBMCs or T cells enriched from blood (not recorded which). All receptors come from a man aged 25 to 40 who had recovered from COVID-19.

This clone was observed a single time. The rearrangement links TRBV2 to TRBJ2-7; 7 bases map to TRBD2. The CDR3 is made up of 12 amino acids. Trimming at V came to 7 bases and at J to 6 bases, leaving 6 bases not matched to a gene. Germline-derived CDR1 and CDR2 are SNHLY and FYNNEI. The CDR3 reads CASIPGRGEQYF. DNA for the CDR3: TGTGCCAGCATACCAGGGAGGGGCGAGCAGTACTTC. The complete variable domain, with remaining parts taken from reference TRBV2 and TRBJ2-7, reads EPEVTQTPSHQVTQMGQEVILRCVPISNHLYFYWYRQILGQKVEFLVSFYNNEISEKSEIFDDQFSVERPDGSNFTLKIRSTKLEDSAMYFCASIPGRGEQYFGPGTRLTVT.

V usage is TRBV24-1 and J usage is TRBJ1-4, with no clear D. Germline CDR1 and CDR2: KGHDR and SFDVKD. The CDR3 contains 15 residues. V shed 1 base and J shed 7 bases, with 12 bases lying between them. The CDR3 loop is CATSDFGSEPEKLFF. The CDR3 region has the DNA TGTGCCACCAGTGATTTCGGCAGCGAACCTGAAAAACTGTTTTTT.

J is TRBJ1-1 and V is TRBV11-3; D is ambiguous. In germline, CDR1 is SGHNT, CDR2 YENEEA. The V end lost 5 bases, the J end lost 6 bases, and 13 bases lay between the germline ends. The CDR3 extends over 13 amino acids. The CDR3 region is CASSVGYSAEAFF. The CDR3 DNA reads TGTGCCAGCAGCGTAGGGTATAGCGCTGAAGCTTTCTTT.

V usage is TRBV5-6 and J usage is TRBJ2-2; 10 bases map to TRBD1. CDR3 size: 15 residues. With 4 bases clipped from V and 7 bases from J, the junction kept 7 bases outside the gene matches. Germline-derived CDR1 and CDR2 are SGHDT and YYEEEE. DNA of the CDR3: TGTGCCAGCAGCAGACAGGGGGCTTATGGCGGGGAGCTGTTTTTT. It codes for CASSRQGAYGGELFF.

This clone is a singleton in its sample. The gene calls are TRBV6-2 or TRBV6-3 and TRBJ2-7; D is uncertain. This CDR3 is built from 16 residues. V lost 0 bases and J 1 base, leaving 13 bases between the germline ends. Germline assignment: CDR1 MNHEY and CDR2 SVGEGT. CDR3 DNA sequence: TGTGCCAGCAGTTACTCGAACAGACAAATTTCCTACGAGCAGTACTTC. As protein: CASSYSNRQISYEQYF.

The chain is built from TRBV5-1 and TRBJ1-2; TRBD1 matches at 7 bases. Germline V CDR1 and CDR2: SGHRS, YFSETQ. The V segment lost 3 bases and the J segment 6 bases; nucleotides outside the gene matches: 2. CDR3 size: 12 residues. The CDR3 is CASSSQGNGYTF. CDR3 DNA sequence: TGCGCCAGCAGCTCACAGGGGAATGGCTACACCTTC.

CDR3 nucleotide sequence: TGTGCCAGCAGCCCAGGACAGCGAGAAGAGACCCAGTACTTC. This codes for CASSPGQREETQYF. The rearrangement joins TRBV7-9 to TRBJ2-5; the D gene is possibly TRBD1 (6 bases). Germline V lookup: CDR1 SEHNR, CDR2 FQNEAQ (reference sequence). V was clipped by 5 bases and J by 3 bases, with 13 bases between them. The CDR3 loop spans 14 amino acids.

This clone was seen many times. This chain joins TRBV6-1 and TRBJ2-7, with D unresolved. Germline V gene sequence: CDR1 MNHNS, CDR2 SASEGT. This CDR3 spans 15 amino acids. V lost 3 bases, J lost 2 bases, and 14 bases lay in between. The CDR3, as DNA: TGTGCCAGCAGTGACCGAATACAAGGAGCCTACGAGCAGTACTTC. This translates into CASSDRIQGAYEQYF.

The chain carries TRBV5-5 and TRBJ2-7; 7 bases map to TRBD1. There are 12 residues in the CDR3. Germline V CDR1 and CDR2: SGHKS, YYEKEE (reference sequence). V gave up 6 bases and J gave up 3 bases; unmatched junction bases: 3. CDR3 amino acids: CASTGQYYEQYF. In DNA, the CDR3 is TGTGCCAGCACGGGACAGTACTACGAGCAGTACTTC.

The chain employs TRBV30 and TRBJ1-5; D may be TRBD1 (6 bases). Germline CDR1 GTSNPN, CDR2 SVGIG (reference sequence). Trimming took off 0 bases at V and 4 bases at J, with 13 bases between the two ends. The CDR3 is made up of 15 amino acids. The CDR3 loop is CAWSVLGQQNQPQHF. The CDR3 DNA follows: TGTGCCTGGAGTGTACTCGGACAGCAGAATCAGCCCCAGCATTTT.

This clone was found once. V gene TRBV30 combines with J gene TRBJ1-2; D might be TRBD1 (5 bases). The germline V and J ends were trimmed by 3 bases and 2 bases, with 7 bases remaining between them. The CDR3 is 12 amino acids. Germline CDR1 is GTSNPN and CDR2 is SVGIG (reference sequence). CDR3 nucleotides: TGTGCCTGGAGACGGGGGAACTATGGCTACACCTTC. Protein product: CAWRRGNYGYTF. Together with reference TRBV30 and TRBJ1-2, the CDR3 gives the full variable domain: SQTIHQWPATLVQPVGSPLSLECTVEGTSNPNLYWYRQAAGRGLQLLFYSVGIGQISSEVPQNLSASRPQDRQFILSSKKLLLSDSGFYLCAWRRGNYGYTFGSGTRLTVV.

This clone was detected only once. The V gene is TRBV10-3, the J gene TRBJ2-7; D may be TRBD1 (6 bases). The CDR3 covers 14 residues. Between the trimmed V and J ends, which lost 4 bases and 3 bases, there was a span of 13 bases. The germline gives CDR1 ENHRY, CDR2 SYGVKD. CDR3 sequence (DNA): TGTGCCATCAGTGGGGAGACAGGTAACTACGAGCAGTACTTC. This encodes CAISGETGNYEQYF.

Turning to this clone: Other DNA sequences in this sample translate to the same CDR3. Written as DNA, the CDR3 is TGTGCCAGCTCACCTGGCGGGGGCCCCTACGAGCAGTACTTC. Amino acid sequence: CASSPGGGPYEQYF. This rearrangement joins TRBV18 to TRBJ2-7, with D perhaps TRBD2 (7 bases). The CDR3 is 14 residues long. Trimming took off 3 bases at V and 2 bases at J, with 11 bases between the two ends. The germline V gene has CDR1 KGHSH and CDR2 LQKENI. Using reference TRBV18 and TRBJ2-7 for the parts outside the CDR3, the full variable domain is NAGVMQNPRHLVRRRGQEARLRCSPMKGHSHVYWYRQLPEEGLKFMVYLQKENIIDESGMPKERFSAEFPKEGPSILRIQQVVRGDSAAYFCASSPGGGPYEQYFGPGTRLTVT.

J is TRBJ2-7 and V is TRBV6-5; D remains unclear. CDR3 size: 13 residues. The V gene lost 6 bases and the J gene lost 3 bases, with 12 bases spanning the gap. Germline loops: CDR1 MNHEY, CDR2 SVGAGI. The CDR3 DNA reads as TGTGCCAGCAGCCCCGAAACTCTCTACGAGCAGTACTTC. This codes for CASSPETLYEQYF.

This rearrangement joins TRBV19 to TRBJ2-1, with D unresolved. V was cut by 3 bases and J by 1 base, with 19 bases left in between. The V gene's germline CDR1 is LNHDA and CDR2 SQIVND (reference sequence). This CDR3 is built from 18 residues. This CDR3 reads CASSMRDWVKPSYNEQFF. The CDR3 nucleotides are TGTGCCAGTAGTATGCGCGACTGGGTTAAGCCTTCCTACAATGAGCAGTTCTTC.

This clone was observed a single time. The CDR3 DNA reads TGTGCCAGCAGCTTAGCGGTGGGGGGTATATATGGCTACACCTTC. It codes for CASSLAVGGIYGYTF. The chain couples TRBV7-9 to TRBJ1-2, with D possibly matching TRBD1 (5 bases). V shed 0 bases and J shed 5 bases, with 13 bases lying between them. Germline CDR1 reads SEHNR; CDR2 reads FQNEAQ (reference sequence). CDR3 size: 15 residues.

The J gene is TRBJ2-7, the V gene TRBV5-6; 7 nucleotides line up with TRBD1. Germline CDR1 is SGHDT and CDR2 is YYEEEE. The CDR3 runs to 17 residues. V lost 5 bases, J lost 4 bases, and 18 bases stayed unmatched. The CDR3 reads CASSFRGTNRDRYEQYF. The CDR3 bases are TGTGCCAGCAGTTTCCGAGGGACCAACCGGGACAGATACGAGCAGTACTTC.